A single sample gave rise to the 4 T cell receptor beta chains below, sequenced in a study of cytomegalovirus exposure and HLA in healthy donors. Primers: 60 Vbeta forward and 13 Jbeta reverse. Assay used: immunoSEQ multiplex PCR; TCRdb lists only in-frame clones, some missing. The table counts 130,000 to 150,000 clones; approximately 2.5% lies in the top ten. Sequencing was done on a sample of PBMCs. Receptors were obtained from a man aged 40-49 years in good health and CMV-seronegative.

The V and J genes are TRBV5-6 and TRBJ1-5; no clear D gene. CDR3 length: 15 amino acids. V was trimmed by 0 bases and J by 3 bases, leaving 10 bases between them. CDR1 is SGHDT and CDR2 is YYEEEE in the germline V gene. The DNA for the CDR3 is TGTGCCAGCAGCTTGGGGCTTTATAACAATCAGCCCCAGCATTTT. The encoded protein is CASSLGLYNNQPQHF.

This chain joins TRBV13 and TRBJ2-2; D remains unclear. Germline values: CDR1 PRHDT, CDR2 FYEKMQ (reference sequence). This CDR3 contains 12 residues. The ends were cut back, 5 bases at V and 8 bases at J, with 9 bases in the middle. The CDR3 nucleotides read TGTGCCAGCAGCCCGCAGTTGGGGGAGCTGTTTTTT. It yields the protein CASSPQLGELFF.

V usage is TRBV6-6 and J usage is TRBJ1-6; 7 nucleotides agree with TRBD1. Germline V lookup: CDR1 MNHNY, CDR2 SVGAGI (reference sequence). The CDR3 sequence is 16 residues long. Trimming took 5 bases from V and 2 from J; bases not matched to a gene: 6. The CDR3 DNA sequence: TGTGCCAGCAGTCCCCGACAGGGCCCCTATAATTCACCCCTCCACTTT. Protein product: CASSPRQGPYNSPLHF.

V usage is TRBV7-6 and J usage is TRBJ1-1; tentative D call: TRBD1 (5 bases). The germline gives CDR1 SGHVS, CDR2 FNYEAQ. Between the trimmed V and J ends, which lost 5 bases and 1 base, there was a span of 14 bases. This CDR3 is built from 15 residues. CDR3 DNA sequence: TGTGCCAGCAGCCTCAACCAGGACACGAACACTGAAGCTTTCTTT. It is translated as CASSLNQDTNTEAFF.